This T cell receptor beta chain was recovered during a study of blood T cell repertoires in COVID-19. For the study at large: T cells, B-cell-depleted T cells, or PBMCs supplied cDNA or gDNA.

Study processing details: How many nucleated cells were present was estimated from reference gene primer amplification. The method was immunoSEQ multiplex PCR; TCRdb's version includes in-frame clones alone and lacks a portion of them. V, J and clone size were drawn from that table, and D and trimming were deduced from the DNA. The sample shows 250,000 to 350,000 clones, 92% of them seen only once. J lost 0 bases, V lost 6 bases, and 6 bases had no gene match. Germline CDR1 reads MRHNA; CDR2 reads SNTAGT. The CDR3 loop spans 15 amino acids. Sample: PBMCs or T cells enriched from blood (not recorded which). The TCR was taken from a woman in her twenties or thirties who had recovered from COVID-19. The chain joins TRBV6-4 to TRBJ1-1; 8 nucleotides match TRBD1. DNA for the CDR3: TGTGCCAGCAGACCAGGGGGCTTGCTGAACACTGAAGCTTTCTTT. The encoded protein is CASRPGGLLNTEAFF.